Sequencing of this T cell receptor (beta chain) was carried out in a study of identical twins. TCRdb passed the 5' RACE reads through MiXCR, listing each CDR3 protein once. The sample has fewer than 250,000 distinct CDR3 sequences; around 15% are singletons. This CDR3 region has 16 residues. V shed 6 bases, J shed 4 bases, and the junction held 12 bases outside the gene matches. Germline CDR1 and CDR2: MNHEY and SMNVEV (reference sequence). The sample was also linked to a second study, of T cells expressing NK-cell markers. Per that study: TCR beta repertoires came from sorted CD3+CD56+NKG2C+, CD3+CD56+NKG2C- and CD3+CD56-NKG2C+ T cells. Of CD8+ T cells, 1.0-7.0% belonged to dominant NKG2C+ clonotypes in six or seven donors.

This clonotype was sampled from a woman in her late teens or twenties in good health. What was sequenced was CD8+ T cells sorted from blood. This chain connects TRBV27 to TRBJ2-7; the match to TRBD2 covers 10 bases. CDR3 residues: CASSEFIASGGYEQYF. In DNA form, the CDR3 reads TGTGCCAGCAGCGAGTTTATCGCTAGCGGGGGATACGAGCAGTACTTC.